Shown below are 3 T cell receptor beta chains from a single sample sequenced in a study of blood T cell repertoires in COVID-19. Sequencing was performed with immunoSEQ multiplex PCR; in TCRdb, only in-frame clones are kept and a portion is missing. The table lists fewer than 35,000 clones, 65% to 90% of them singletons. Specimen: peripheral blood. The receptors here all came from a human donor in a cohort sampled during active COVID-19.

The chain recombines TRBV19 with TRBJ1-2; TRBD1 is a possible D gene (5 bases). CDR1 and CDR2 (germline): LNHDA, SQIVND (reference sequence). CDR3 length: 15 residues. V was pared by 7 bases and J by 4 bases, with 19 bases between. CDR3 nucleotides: TGTGCCAGTACGCAGAGGTGGCAGGGTCTCTATGGCTACACCTTC. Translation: CASTQRWQGLYGYTF.

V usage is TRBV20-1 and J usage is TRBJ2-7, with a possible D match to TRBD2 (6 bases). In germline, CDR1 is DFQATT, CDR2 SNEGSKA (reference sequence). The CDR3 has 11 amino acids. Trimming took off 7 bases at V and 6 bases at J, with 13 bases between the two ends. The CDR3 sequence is CSVGGDGEQYF. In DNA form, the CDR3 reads TGCAGTGTTGGAGGGGACGGCGAGCAGTACTTC.

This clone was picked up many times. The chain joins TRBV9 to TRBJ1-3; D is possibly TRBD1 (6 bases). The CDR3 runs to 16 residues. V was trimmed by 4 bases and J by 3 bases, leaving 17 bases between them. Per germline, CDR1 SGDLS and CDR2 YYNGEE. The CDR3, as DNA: TGTGCCAGCAGCCCCAAGGGGGGGGCAAGTGGAAACACCATATATTTT. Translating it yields CASSPKGGASGNTIYF.